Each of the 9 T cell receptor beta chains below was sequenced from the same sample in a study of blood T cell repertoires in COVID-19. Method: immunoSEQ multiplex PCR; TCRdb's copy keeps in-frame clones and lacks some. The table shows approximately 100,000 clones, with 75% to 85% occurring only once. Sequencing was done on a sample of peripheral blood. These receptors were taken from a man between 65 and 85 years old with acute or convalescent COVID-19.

The CDR3 DNA follows: TGTGCCAGCTCATCGACAGCTTTTGGTCAAGAGACCCAGTACTTC. Translated: CASSSTAFGQETQYF. The V gene is TRBV18, the J gene TRBJ2-5; tentative D call: TRBD1 (5 bases). The V gene lost 5 bases and the J gene lost 2 bases, with 15 bases spanning the gap. Germline V gene data show CDR1 as KGHSH and CDR2 as LQKENI. This CDR3 is built from 15 residues.

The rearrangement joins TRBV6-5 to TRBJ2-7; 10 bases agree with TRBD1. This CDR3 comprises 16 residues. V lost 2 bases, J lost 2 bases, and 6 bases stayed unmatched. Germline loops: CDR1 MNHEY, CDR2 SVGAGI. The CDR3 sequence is CASSYNRQGAAYEQYF. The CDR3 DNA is TGTGCCAGCAGTTACAACCGACAGGGGGCGGCCTACGAGCAGTACTTC.

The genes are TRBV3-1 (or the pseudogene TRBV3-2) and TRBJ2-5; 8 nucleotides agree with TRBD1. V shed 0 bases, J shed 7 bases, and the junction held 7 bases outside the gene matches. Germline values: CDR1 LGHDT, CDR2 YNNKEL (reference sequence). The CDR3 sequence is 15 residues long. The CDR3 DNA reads TGTGCCAGCAGCCAAGAGAGGGCAGGGGGCTTGACCCAGTACTTC. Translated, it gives CASSQERAGGLTQYF.

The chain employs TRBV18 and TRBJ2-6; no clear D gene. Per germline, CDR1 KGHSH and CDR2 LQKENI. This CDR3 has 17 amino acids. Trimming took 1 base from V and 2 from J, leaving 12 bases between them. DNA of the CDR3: TGTGCCAGCTCACCACTTCCCCTAACGCCTGGGGCCAACGTCCTGACTTTC. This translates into CASSPLPLTPGANVLTF.

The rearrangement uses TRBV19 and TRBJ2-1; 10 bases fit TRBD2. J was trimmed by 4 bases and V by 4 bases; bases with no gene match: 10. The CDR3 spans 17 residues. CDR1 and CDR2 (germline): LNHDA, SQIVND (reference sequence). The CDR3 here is CASSRPRLAGVYNEQFF. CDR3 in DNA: TGTGCCAGTAGTAGGCCCCGCCTAGCGGGGGTATACAATGAGCAGTTCTTC.

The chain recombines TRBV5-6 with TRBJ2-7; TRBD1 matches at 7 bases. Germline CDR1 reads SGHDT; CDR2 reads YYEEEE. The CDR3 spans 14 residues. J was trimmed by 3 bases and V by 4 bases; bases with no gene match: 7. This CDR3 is CASSPPGQFYEQYF. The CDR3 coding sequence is TGTGCCAGCAGCCCTCCGGGACAGTTCTACGAGCAGTACTTC.

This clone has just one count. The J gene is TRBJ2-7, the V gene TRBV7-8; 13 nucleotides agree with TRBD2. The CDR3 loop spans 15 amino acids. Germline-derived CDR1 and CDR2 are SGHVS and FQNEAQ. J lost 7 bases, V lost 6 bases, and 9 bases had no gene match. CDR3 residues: CASRSTSGRVYEQYF. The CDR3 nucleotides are TGTGCCAGCAGGTCCACTAGCGGGAGGGTCTATGAGCAGTACTTC.

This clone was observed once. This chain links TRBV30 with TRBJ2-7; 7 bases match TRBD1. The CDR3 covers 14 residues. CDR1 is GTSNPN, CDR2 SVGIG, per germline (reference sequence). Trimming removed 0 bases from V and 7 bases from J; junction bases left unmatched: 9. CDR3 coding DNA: TGTGCCTGGAGTGTCTGGCAGGGGGTGGGAGAGCAGTACTTC. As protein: CAWSVWQGVGEQYF.

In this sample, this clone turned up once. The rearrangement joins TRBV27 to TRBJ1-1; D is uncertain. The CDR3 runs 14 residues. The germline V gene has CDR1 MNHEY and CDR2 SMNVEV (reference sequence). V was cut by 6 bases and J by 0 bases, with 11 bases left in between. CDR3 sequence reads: CASRRAGLNTEAFF. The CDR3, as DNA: TGTGCCAGCAGGAGAGCGGGGTTGAACACTGAAGCTTTCTTT.